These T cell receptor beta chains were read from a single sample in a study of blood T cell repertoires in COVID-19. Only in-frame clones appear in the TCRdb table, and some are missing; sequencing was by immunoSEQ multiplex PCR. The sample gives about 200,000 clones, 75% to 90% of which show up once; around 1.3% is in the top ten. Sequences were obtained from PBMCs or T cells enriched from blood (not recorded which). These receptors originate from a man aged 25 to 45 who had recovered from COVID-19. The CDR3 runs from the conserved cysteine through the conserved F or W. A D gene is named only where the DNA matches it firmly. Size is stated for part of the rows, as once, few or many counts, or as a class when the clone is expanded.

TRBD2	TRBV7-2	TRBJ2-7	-	CASSSTSGGGYEQYF	TGTGCCAGCAGCTCCACTAGCGGGGGGGGATACGAGCAGTACTTC
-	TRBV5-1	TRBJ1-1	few	CASSLYGQGGNTEAFF	TGCGCCAGCAGCTTGTACGGGCAGGGAGGCAACACTGAAGCTTTCTTT
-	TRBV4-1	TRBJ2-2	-	CASSQGIRGTGELFF	TGCGCCAGCAGCCAGGGAATCAGGGGCACCGGGGAGCTGTTTTTT
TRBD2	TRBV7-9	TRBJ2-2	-	CASSLGYPSGVNTGELFF	TGTGCCAGCAGCTTAGGTTACCCTAGCGGGGTTAACACCGGGGAGCTGTTTTTT
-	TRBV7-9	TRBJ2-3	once	CASSLPSSSSLDTQYF	TGTGCCAGCAGCTTACCATCTAGTAGCAGCTTAGATACGCAGTATTTT
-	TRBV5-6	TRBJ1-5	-	CASSVSNQPQHF	TGTGCCAGCTCGGTCAGCAATCAGCCCCAGCATTTT
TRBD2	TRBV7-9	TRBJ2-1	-	CASSSDQSGSQGNEQFF	TGTGCCAGCAGCTCGGATCAGAGCGGGAGTCAGGGCAATGAGCAGTTCTTC
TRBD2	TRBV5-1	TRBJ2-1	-	CASSVTSGRGLNEQFF	TGCGCCAGCAGCGTCACTAGCGGGAGAGGTTTAAATGAGCAGTTCTTC
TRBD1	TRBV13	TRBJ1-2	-	CASSLGRRDRDPANYGYTF	TGTGCCAGCAGCTTAGGACGGAGGGACAGGGACCCAGCTAACTATGGCTACACCTTC
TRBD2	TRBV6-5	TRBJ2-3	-	CASNSGGEGDTQYF	TGTGCCAGCAACAGCGGGGGAGAGGGCGATACGCAGTATTTT
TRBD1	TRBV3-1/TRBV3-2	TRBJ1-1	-	CASSQDRGTGSFF	TGTGCCAGCAGCCAAGATAGGGGGACAGGGTCTTTCTTT
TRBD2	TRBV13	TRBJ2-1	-	CASGRLAGGHNEQFF	TGTGCCAGCGGAAGACTAGCGGGAGGGCACAATGAGCAGTTCTTC
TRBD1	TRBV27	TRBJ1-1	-	CASSLFLPGQGHTEAFF	TGTGCCAGCAGTTTATTCCTCCCGGGACAGGGACACACTGAAGCTTTCTTT
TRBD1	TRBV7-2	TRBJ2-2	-	CASSSPDAPRQGNTGELFF	TGTGCCAGCAGCTCCCCTGATGCTCCGAGACAGGGTAACACCGGGGAGCTGTTTTTT
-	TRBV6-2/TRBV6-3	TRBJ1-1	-	CASSYSTPKNTEAFF	TGTGCCAGCAGTTACTCGACACCTAAGAACACTGAAGCTTTCTTT
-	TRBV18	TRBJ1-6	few	CASSPLQINSPLHF	TGTGCCAGCTCACCCCTTCAGATTAATTCACCCCTCCACTTT
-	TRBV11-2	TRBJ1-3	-	CASSLGGYGNTIYF	TGTGCCAGCAGCTTAGGGGGCTATGGAAACACCATATATTTT
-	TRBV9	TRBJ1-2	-	CASSVESHARNYGYTF	TGTGCCAGCAGCGTAGAATCCCACGCGCGGAACTATGGCTACACCTTC
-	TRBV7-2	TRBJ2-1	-	CASSRGPHSGQFF	TGTGCCAGCAGCCGAGGGCCACACAGCGGGCAGTTCTTC
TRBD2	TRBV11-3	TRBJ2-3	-	CASSLGRTSGRSSTDTQYF	TGTGCCAGCAGCTTAGGACGGACTAGCGGGAGGTCTAGCACAGATACGCAGTATTTT
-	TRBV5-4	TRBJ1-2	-	CASSLRGADYGYTF	TGTGCCAGCAGCCTGCGGGGGGCGGACTATGGCTACACCTTC
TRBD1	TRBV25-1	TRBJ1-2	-	CASSGPDRGLAYGYTF	TGTGCCAGCAGTGGGCCGGACAGGGGGCTCGCCTATGGCTACACCTTC
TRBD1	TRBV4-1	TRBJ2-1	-	CASSQDFRQGGLVNEQFF	TGCGCCAGCAGCCAAGATTTTCGACAGGGCGGTTTGGTCAATGAGCAGTTCTTC
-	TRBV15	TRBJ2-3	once	CATSRDRDIVTDTQYF	TGTGCCACCAGCAGAGATCGGGACATAGTCACAGATACGCAGTATTTT
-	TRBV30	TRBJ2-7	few	CAWSGTGEQYF	TGTGCCTGGAGTGGAACTGGCGAGCAGTACTTC
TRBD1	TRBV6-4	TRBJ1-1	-	CASSDYWDRGPMNTEAFF	TGTGCCAGCAGTGACTATTGGGACAGGGGACCCATGAACACTGAAGCTTTCTTT
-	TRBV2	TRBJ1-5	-	CASRTGLSNQPQHF	TGTGCCAGCAGGACAGGACTTAGCAATCAGCCCCAGCATTTT
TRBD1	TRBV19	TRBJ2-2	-	CASSDRGNTGELFF	TGTGCCAGTAGTGACAGGGGGAACACCGGGGAGCTGTTTTTT
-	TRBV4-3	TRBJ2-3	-	CASSQSKRVTDTQYF	TGCGCCAGCAGCCAATCTAAGCGGGTAACAGATACGCAGTATTTT
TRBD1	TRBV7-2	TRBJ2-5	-	CASSPGTGRQETQYF	TGTGCCAGCAGCCCAGGGACAGGGCGCCAAGAGACCCAGTACTTC
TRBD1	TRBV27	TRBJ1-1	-	CASSPSRPGQGNTEAFF	TGTGCCAGCAGTCCATCAAGACCGGGACAGGGGAACACTGAAGCTTTCTTT
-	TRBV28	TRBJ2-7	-	CASRGASAYEQYF	TGTGCCAGCAGAGGAGCTAGCGCCTACGAGCAGTACTTC
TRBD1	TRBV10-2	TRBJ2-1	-	CASSGGTGGFDEQFF	TGCGCCAGCAGTGGGGGGACAGGGGGCTTCGATGAGCAGTTCTTC
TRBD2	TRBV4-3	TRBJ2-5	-	CASSQDLGQGPGTSGQETQYF	TGCGCCAGCAGCCAAGATTTAGGACAGGGACCCGGGACTAGCGGCCAAGAGACCCAGTACTTC
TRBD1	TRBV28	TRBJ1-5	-	CASRGQGAGNQPQHF	TGTGCCAGCAGAGGGCAGGGGGCAGGAAATCAGCCCCAGCATTTT
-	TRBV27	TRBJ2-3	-	CASSFVRADTQYF	TGTGCCAGCAGTTTTGTCCGCGCAGATACGCAGTATTTT
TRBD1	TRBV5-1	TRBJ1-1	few	CASSHYRDRGNTEAFF	TGCGCCAGCAGCCATTATCGGGACAGGGGGAACACTGAAGCTTTCTTT
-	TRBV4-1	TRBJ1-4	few	CASTTGSPNEKLFF	TGCGCCAGCACCACGGGGTCTCCGAATGAAAAACTGTTTTTT
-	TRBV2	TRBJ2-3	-	CASSDPRLSTDTQYF	TGTGCCAGCAGTGATCCCAGGCTTAGCACAGATACGCAGTATTTT
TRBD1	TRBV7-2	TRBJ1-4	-	CASSLTGRGEKLFF	TGTGCCAGCAGCTTGACAGGGAGAGGTGAAAAACTGTTTTTT
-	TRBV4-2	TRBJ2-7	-	CASSQEPAGDTYEQYF	TGTGCCAGCAGCCAAGAACCCGCGGGGGACACCTACGAGCAGTACTTC
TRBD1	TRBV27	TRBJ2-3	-	CASSPRTGPSTDTQYF	TGTGCCAGCAGTCCGCGGACAGGGCCTAGCACAGATACGCAGTATTTT
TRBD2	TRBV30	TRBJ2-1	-	CAWSWTAGATYNEQFF	TGTGCCTGGAGTTGGACAGCGGGGGCGACCTACAATGAGCAGTTCTTC
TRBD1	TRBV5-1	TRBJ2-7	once	CASSPTGPTFEQYF	TGCGCCAGCAGCCCGACAGGGCCCACCTTCGAGCAGTACTTC
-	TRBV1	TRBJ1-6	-	CTSSQDASPNAYNSPLHF	TGCACCAGCAGCCAAGATGCTTCCCCTAATGCTTATAATTCACCCCTCCACTTT
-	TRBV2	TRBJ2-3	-	CASIKRSHRGTDTQYF	TGTGCCAGCATCAAAAGGAGTCACCGAGGTACAGATACGCAGTATTTT